This entry describes one T cell receptor (beta chain). The entry originates in a study of control samples from healthy donors and cancer patients. The repertoire was sequenced with immunoSEQ multiplex PCR; TCRdb's copy has only in-frame clones and lacks some. The sample comprises about 81,000 clones, around 94% of which are singletons, and 4.5% to 5.5% rests with the top ten. The CDR3 sequence is 13 residues long. Trimming took off 5 bases at V and 1 base at J, with 8 bases between the two ends. CDR1 is MNHEY and CDR2 is SMNVEV in the germline V gene (reference sequence). The sequenced sample consisted of blood. The chain combines TRBV27 with TRBJ1-1, with D uncertain. The source is a woman aged 18-29 years in good health. The CDR3 DNA follows: TGTGCCAGCAGTCAGTCACCGAACACTGAAGCTTTCTTT. Translation: CASSQSPNTEAFF.